This T cell receptor (beta chain) was recorded in a study of T cells in localized non-small cell lung cancer. Libraries were prepared by immunoSEQ multiplex PCR; TCRdb keeps only in-frame clonotypes and omits some of them. Among roughly 40,000 clones listed, around 81% were seen once. This CDR3 is built from 14 residues. Study-level results: Longer overall survival was seen with higher T cell density measured in blood.

This clone was counted once. The target antigen is unknown. The sample here was peripheral blood mononuclear cells, taken before any cancer treatment. The chain recombines TRBV21-1 with TRBJ2-5; the DNA was not used to check the table's D call, TRBD1. TRBV21-1 counts as a pseudogene. The receptor was isolated from a male donor at least 60 years old with stage II lung adenocarcinoma. CDR3: CASSLNRYQETQYF. The CDR3 region has the DNA TGTGCCAGCAGCCTGAACAGGTACCAAGAGACCCAGTACTTC.